This is a list of T cell receptor beta chains from one sample in a study of blood T cells in healthy people across ages. MiXCR was run by TCRdb on the 5' RACE reads, yielding one entry per CDR3 protein. The sample carries about 1.4 million distinct CDR3 sequences, almost 60% recorded once. The specimen sequenced was blood. The receptors were sampled from a man aged 18 to 30 in good health. The CDR3 runs from the conserved cysteine through the conserved F or W. The D gene is left open where the match is weak. Clone size, where shown, is once, few, many, or a class for clones that have expanded.

TRBJ2-1,TRBD2,TRBV2,NA,TGTGCCAGCAGTGAACGGGCTAGCGGGAGGGAGAGCCCCTACAATGAGCAGTTCTTC,CASSERASGRESPYNEQFF
TRBJ1-1,NA,TRBV29-1,few,TGCAGCGGATCTATGAACACTGAAGCTTTCTTT,CSGSMNTEAFF
TRBJ2-4,TRBD2,TRBV20-1,NA,TGCAGTGCTAGAGGTGGACTAGCGGGAGACCCAGTTAAAAACATTCAGTACTTC,CSARGGLAGDPVKNIQYF
TRBJ2-3,TRBD2,TRBV20-1,NA,TGCAGTGCCGCCTTGACTAGCGGGGGACCAGATACGCAGTATTTT,CSAALTSGGPDTQYF
TRBJ1-4,NA,TRBV13,NA,TGTGCCAGCAGCTTAGACACAGGGCCAGCTACAACTAATGAAAAACTGTTTTTT,CASSLDTGPATTNEKLFF
TRBJ2-7,TRBD1,TRBV5-6,NA,TGTGCCAGCAGCTTGGAGGACAGGGGGTTCGACGAGCAGTACTTC,CASSLEDRGFDEQYF
TRBJ1-2,NA,TRBV27,NA,TGTGCCAGCAGTTTAGACGGATTCAACTATGGCTACACCTTC,CASSLDGFNYGYTF
TRBJ2-7,TRBD2,TRBV11-3,NA,TGTGCCAGCAGCAAAGGCACCGGGACTAGCGGGAGGCGCTTGAGTTACGAGCAGTACTTC,CASSKGTGTSGRRLSYEQYF
TRBJ1-5,NA,TRBV20-1,once,TGCAGTGCTAGTTCGTTGGGCAGGGGAAACAATCAGCCCCAGCATTTT,CSASSLGRGNNQPQHF
TRBJ2-7,TRBD2,TRBV7-2,once,TGTGCCACCCAACTAGCGGGGGGGACCGAGCAGTACTTC,CATQLAGGTEQYF
TRBJ1-5,NA,TRBV4-2,few,TGTGCCAGCAGCTCGACGGACCCAAGGAGCAATCAGCCCCAGCATTTT,CASSSTDPRSNQPQHF
TRBJ1-2,NA,TRBV7-6,NA,TGTGCCAGCAGCACCTCGACTTCCCCTGTGGAGGGCTACACCTTC,CASSTSTSPVEGYTF
TRBJ2-7,NA,TRBV3-1,few,TGTGCCAGCAGCCAATCTGGCAGGCTGGGCGAGCAGTACTTC,CASSQSGRLGEQYF
TRBJ2-6,TRBD2,TRBV20-1,few,TGCAGTGCTAGGGCCAGAACTAGCGGCTCTGGGGCCAACGTCCTGACTTTC,CSARARTSGSGANVLTF
TRBJ2-7,NA,TRBV11-2,NA,TGTGCCAGCAGCTTAGAGCCCCAGTACGAGCAGTACTTC,CASSLEPQYEQYF
TRBJ2-7,TRBD1,TRBV29-1,NA,TGCAGCTCCTGGACAGGGGGACTAAATGAGCAGTACTTC,CSSWTGGLNEQYF
TRBJ1-2,TRBD1,TRBV4-1,few,TGCGCCAGCAGCCAAAAACAGGGGGCGCATGGCTACACCTTC,CASSQKQGAHGYTF
TRBJ2-2,NA,TRBV27,NA,TGTGCCAGCAGTATAGTCACCGGGGAGCTGTTTTTT,CASSIVTGELFF
TRBJ1-2,TRBD1,TRBV7-2,NA,TGTGCCAGCAGCCCAGGACAGGGAAGAAGCGATGGCTACACCTTC,CASSPGQGRSDGYTF
TRBJ2-2,NA,TRBV28,NA,TGTGCCAGCAGTTCCGTCCTCGGGGACTTTCCGCTGTCAGTCGGGGAGCTGTTTTTT,CASSSVLGDFPLSVGELFF
TRBJ2-2,NA,TRBV29-1,few,TGCAGCGCTTTATACTCCTACACCGGGGAGCTGTTTTTT,CSALYSYTGELFF
TRBJ1-2,TRBD1,TRBV29-1,once,TGCAGCGTTGAAGGTGCAGGGGGTACTAACTATGGCTACACCTTC,CSVEGAGGTNYGYTF
TRBJ2-7,TRBD1,TRBV7-9,many,TGTGCCAGCCTAAGAGACAGGGGGGGAGGGTTCTACGAGCAGTACTTC,CASLRDRGGGFYEQYF
TRBJ1-1,NA,TRBV27,NA,TGTGCCAGCAGTTTCTCACACAAGAACACTGAAGCTTTCTTT,CASSFSHKNTEAFF
TRBJ2-1,TRBD2,TRBV20-1,NA,TGCAGTGCTAGAGATCAACAGCGGGGGCACAATGAGCAGTTCTTC,CSARDQQRGHNEQFF
TRBJ2-7,NA,TRBV4-2,NA,TGTGCCAGCAGCCATAAGAACGACGAGCAGTACTTC,CASSHKNDEQYF
TRBJ1-1,TRBD1,TRBV29-1,NA,TGCAGCGTACACAGGGGGCGGACTGAAGCTTTCTTT,CSVHRGRTEAFF
TRBJ2-1,NA,TRBV6-5,NA,TGTGCCAGCAGTTACATGGGGCAAAATGAGCAGTTCTTC,CASSYMGQNEQFF